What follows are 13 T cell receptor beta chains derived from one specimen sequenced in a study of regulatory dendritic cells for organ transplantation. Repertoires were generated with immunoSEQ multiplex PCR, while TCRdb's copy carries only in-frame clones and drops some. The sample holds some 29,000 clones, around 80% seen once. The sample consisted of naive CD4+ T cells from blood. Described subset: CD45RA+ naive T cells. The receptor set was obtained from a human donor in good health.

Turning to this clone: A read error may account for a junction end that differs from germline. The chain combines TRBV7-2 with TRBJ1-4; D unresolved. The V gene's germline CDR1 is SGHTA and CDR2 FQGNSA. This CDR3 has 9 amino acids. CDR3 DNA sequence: TGTGCCAGCAGCAACAACCGCCTTTTT. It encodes CASSNNRLF.

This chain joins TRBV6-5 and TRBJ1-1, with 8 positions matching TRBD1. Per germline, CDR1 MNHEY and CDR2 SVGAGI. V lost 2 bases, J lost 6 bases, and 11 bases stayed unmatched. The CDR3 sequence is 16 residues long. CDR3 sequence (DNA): TGTGCCAGCAGTTACCTCAGGGGGCAGGGAATCTCTGAAGCTTTCTTT. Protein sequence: CASSYLRGQGISEAFF.

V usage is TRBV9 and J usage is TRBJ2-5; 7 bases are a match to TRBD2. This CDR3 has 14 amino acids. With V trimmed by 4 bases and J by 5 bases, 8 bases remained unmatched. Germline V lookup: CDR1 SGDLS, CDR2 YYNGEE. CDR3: CASSPGGGGETQYF. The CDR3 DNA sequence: TGTGCCAGCAGCCCCGGCGGGGGTGGGGAGACCCAGTACTTC.

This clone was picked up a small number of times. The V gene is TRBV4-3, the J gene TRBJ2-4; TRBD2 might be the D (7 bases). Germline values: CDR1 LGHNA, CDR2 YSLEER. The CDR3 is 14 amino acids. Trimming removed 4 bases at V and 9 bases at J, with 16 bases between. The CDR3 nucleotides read TGCGCCAGCAGCCCCGGGGAGGGGGGCGGCATTCAGTACTTC. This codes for CASSPGEGGGIQYF.

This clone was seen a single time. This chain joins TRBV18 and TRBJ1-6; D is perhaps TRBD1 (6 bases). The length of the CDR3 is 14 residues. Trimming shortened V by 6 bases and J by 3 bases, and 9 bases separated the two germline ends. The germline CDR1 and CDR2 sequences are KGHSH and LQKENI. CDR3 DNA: TGTGCCAGCTCTCGGGACATCTATAATTCACCCCTCCACTTT. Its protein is CASSRDIYNSPLHF.

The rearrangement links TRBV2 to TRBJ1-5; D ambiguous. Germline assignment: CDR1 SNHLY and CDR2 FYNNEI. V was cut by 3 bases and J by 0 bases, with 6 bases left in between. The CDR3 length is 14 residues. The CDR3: CASSESLSNQPQHF. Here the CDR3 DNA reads TGTGCCAGCAGTGAGAGCCTTAGCAATCAGCCCCAGCATTTT.

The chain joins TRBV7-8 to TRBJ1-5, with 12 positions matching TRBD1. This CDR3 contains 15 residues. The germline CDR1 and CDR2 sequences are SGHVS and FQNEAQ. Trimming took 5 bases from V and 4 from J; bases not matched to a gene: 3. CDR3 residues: CASSRDRGLNQPQHF. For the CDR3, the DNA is TGTGCCAGCAGCCGGGACAGGGGGCTGAATCAGCCCCAGCATTTT.

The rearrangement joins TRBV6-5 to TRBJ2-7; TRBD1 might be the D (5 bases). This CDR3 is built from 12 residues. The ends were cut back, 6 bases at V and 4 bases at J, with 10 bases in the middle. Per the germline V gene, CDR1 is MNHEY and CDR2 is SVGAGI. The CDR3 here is CASRTQVYEQYF. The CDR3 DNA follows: TGTGCCAGCAGAACACAGGTATACGAGCAGTACTTC.

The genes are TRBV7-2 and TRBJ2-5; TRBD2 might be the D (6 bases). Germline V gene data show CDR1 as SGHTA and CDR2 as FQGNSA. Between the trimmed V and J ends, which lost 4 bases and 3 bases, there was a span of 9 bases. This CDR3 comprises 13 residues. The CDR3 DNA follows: TGTGCCAGCAGCTCCCGACTAGAAGAGACCCAGTACTTC. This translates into CASSSRLEETQYF.

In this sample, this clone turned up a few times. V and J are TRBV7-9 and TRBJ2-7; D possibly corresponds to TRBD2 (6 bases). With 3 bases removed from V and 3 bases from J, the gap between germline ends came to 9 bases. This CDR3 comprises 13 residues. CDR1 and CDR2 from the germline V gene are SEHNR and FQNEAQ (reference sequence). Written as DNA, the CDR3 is TGTGCCAGCAGCTTTCACGGGGGCTACGAGCAGTACTTC. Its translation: CASSFHGGYEQYF. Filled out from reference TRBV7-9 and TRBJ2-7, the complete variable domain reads DTGVSQNPRHKITKRGQNVTFRCDPISEHNRLYWYRQTLGQGPEFLTYFQNEAQLEKSRLLSDRFSAERPKGSFSTLEIQRTEQGDSAMYLCASSFHGGYEQYFGPGTRLTVT.

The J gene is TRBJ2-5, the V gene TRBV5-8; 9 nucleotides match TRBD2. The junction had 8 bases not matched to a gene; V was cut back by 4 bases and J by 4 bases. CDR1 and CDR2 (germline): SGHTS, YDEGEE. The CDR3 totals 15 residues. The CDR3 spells CASSPPGLARETQYF. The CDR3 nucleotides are TGTGCCAGCAGCCCGCCGGGACTAGCAAGAGAGACCCAGTACTTC.

The CDR3 DNA reads as TGTGCCAGCAGCTTAACCCCCGGGGGTCGGGGGAGTGAAAAACTGTTTTTT. Amino acid sequence: CASSLTPGGRGSEKLFF. The genes are TRBV5-4 and TRBJ1-4; TRBD1 is a possible D gene (5 bases). Trimming took off 2 bases at V and 7 bases at J, with 21 bases between the two ends. This CDR3 has 17 residues. The germline CDR1 and CDR2 sequences are SGHNT and YYREEE (reference sequence).

CDR3 loop: CASSLWGGEDNSPLHF. Written as DNA, the CDR3 is TGTGCCAGCAGTTTATGGGGGGGCGAGGATAATTCACCCCTCCACTTT. The J gene is TRBJ1-6, the V gene TRBV27; TRBD1 might be the D (6 bases). Germline loops: CDR1 MNHEY, CDR2 SMNVEV (reference sequence). The CDR3 spans 16 residues. Trimming left V 1 base short and J 5 bases short, with 12 bases between.